The 23 T cell receptor beta chains in this list originate from one sample, sequenced in a study of molecular identifiers for immune sequencing clone quantification. One entry per CDR3 protein, called by TCRdb with MiXCR from the PCR reads. This sample has some 650,000 distinct CDR3 sequences, with just under 20% found just once. Sequencing was performed on naive CD8+ T cells from blood, with Jurkat cell RNA spiked in. The subset is: FACS-sorted CD8+CD4-CCR7+CD45RA+ naive T cells. The receptors originated from a human donor in good health. Some libraries in this study had Jurkat cell RNA spiked in.

For this clonotype: This clone may be a read error of a much larger clone one base away. V and J are TRBV13 and TRBJ2-2; 8 positions match TRBD1. Germline V gene sequence: CDR1 PRHDT, CDR2 FYEKMQ (reference sequence). The CDR3 is 15 residues long. The CDR3 here is CATEGQGPNTGGLFF. CDR3 in DNA: TGTGCCACCGAAGGACAGGGTCCGAACACCGGGGGGCTGTTTTTT.

This clonotype was counted a few times. V is TRBV3-1 and J is TRBJ2-2; no clear D. V was pared by 4 bases and J by 4 bases, with 19 bases between. CDR3 length: 17 amino acids. CDR1 is LGHDT, CDR2 YNNKEL, per germline (reference sequence). The CDR3 loop reads CASSPTGQKGRTGELFF. The CDR3 nucleotides read TGTGCCAGCAGCCCGACGGGCCAAAAAGGGCGCACCGGGGAGCTGTTTTTT.

A remark on this clonotype: This may stem from a read error, because a much larger clone lies one nucleotide away. This chain connects TRBV7-9 to TRBJ2-3, with 7 bases lining up with TRBD2. The CDR3 contains 16 residues. The germline gives CDR1 SEHNR, CDR2 FQNEAQ (reference sequence). The DNA of the CDR3 is TGTGCCAGCAGCTTACGACGGGGGGACGGCACAGATACGCAGTGTTTT. This codes for CASSLRRGDGTDTQCF.

The chain couples TRBV13 to TRBJ2-1, with D unclear. Germline CDR1 is PRHDT and CDR2 is FYEKMQ (reference sequence). The CDR3 is made up of 15 amino acids. V lost 2 bases and J lost 9, with 17 bases in between. The CDR3 loop reads CASSLPLTGDGEQFF. DNA of the CDR3: TGTGCCAGCAGCTTACCCCTAACCGGAGACGGTGAGCAGTTCTTC. The variable domain in full, completed from reference TRBV13 and TRBJ2-1, reads AAGVIQSPRHLIKEKRETATLKCYPIPRHDTVYWYQQGPGQDPQFLISFYEKMQSDKGSIPDRFSAQQFSDYHSELNMSSLELGDSALYFCASSLPLTGDGEQFFGPGTRLTVL.

This clonotype was seen ten or more times. J is TRBJ2-3 and V is TRBV6-4, with 14 bases identical to TRBD2. The CDR3 extends over 18 amino acids. Germline V CDR1 and CDR2: MRHNA, SNTAGT. With V trimmed by 5 bases and J by 1 base, 8 bases remained unmatched. This chain's CDR3 is CASSPGLAGVSGTDTQYF. The CDR3 coding sequence is TGTGCCAGCAGTCCGGGACTAGCGGGAGTATCCGGCACAGATACGCAGTATTTT.

This clonotype was picked up many times. The rearrangement joins TRBV4-1 to TRBJ2-3; 10 bases match TRBD2. Germline lookup yields CDR1 MGHRA and CDR2 YSYEKL. This CDR3 has 19 residues. V gave up 1 base and J gave up 6 bases; unmatched junction bases: 16. CDR3 coding DNA: TGCGCCAGCAGCCAAGTACTAGCGGGGAGTGTGGGCACGGTTGATACGCAGTATTTT. It codes for CASSQVLAGSVGTVDTQYF.

A single count supports this clonotype. A much bigger clone sits one base away, suggesting this may be a read error. This chain connects TRBV7-2 to TRBJ2-7; 14 nucleotides agree with TRBD2. Germline V CDR1 and CDR2: SGHTA, FQGNSA. This CDR3 has 15 amino acids. V was pared by 8 bases and J by 6 bases, with 9 bases of the junction left unmatched. This chain's CDR3 is CASGDGLAGGSEQYF. CDR3 bases: TGTGCCAGCGGCGACGGACTAGCGGGGGGTTCCGAGCAGTACTTC.

This clonotype was recorded at least ten times. J is TRBJ2-7 and V is TRBV29-1, with 9 bases matching TRBD1. The CDR3 has 14 residues. Germline assignment: CDR1 SQVTM and CDR2 ANQGSEA. V was clipped by 6 bases and J by 6 bases; unmatched bases: 12. The CDR3 here is CSVAGTGTLGEQYF. CDR3 nucleotides: TGCAGCGTAGCCGGGACAGGGACCCTGGGCGAGCAGTACTTC.

The V and J genes are TRBV7-9 and TRBJ2-2, with D perhaps TRBD1 (6 bases). This CDR3 comprises 17 residues. The V end was cut by 1 base, the J end by 0 bases, with 12 bases between. Germline values: CDR1 SEHNR, CDR2 FQNEAQ (reference sequence). In DNA, the CDR3 is TGTGCCAGCAGCTTAGGTTTTCAGGGGTCGAACACCGGGGAGCTGTTTTTT. It yields the protein CASSLGFQGSNTGELFF.

For this clonotype: One end of the junction fails to match germline, which may point to a read error. V is TRBV15 and J is TRBJ2-4; D remains ambiguous. The CDR3 is 16 amino acids. Germline-derived CDR1 and CDR2 are LNHNV and YYDKDF (reference sequence). In DNA, the CDR3 is TGTGCCACCAGCGGAGACACAACAGTGGCCAAAAACATTCAGTACTTC. Encoded protein: CATSGDTTVAKNIQYF.

This clonotype appeared once. The chain couples TRBV30 to TRBJ2-2, with TRBD2 matching 9 bases. CDR1 is GTSNPN, CDR2 SVGIG, per germline (reference sequence). CDR3 length: 15 residues. V gave up 1 base and J gave up 4 bases; unmatched junction bases: 4. Here the CDR3 DNA reads TGTGCCTGGAGTGCTAGCGGGAAGGCCACCGGGGAGCTGTTTTTT. It yields the protein CAWSASGKATGELFF.

V gene TRBV11-2 combines with J gene TRBJ2-5, with 9 bases matching TRBD1. CDR1 and CDR2 from the germline V gene are SGHAT and FQNNGV. Germline trimming cut 1 base from V and 4 bases from J; bases unmatched to any gene: 10. The CDR3 contains 17 residues. CDR3 in DNA: TGTGCCAGCAGCTTAGCCACCGGGACAGGGTTTGGAGAGACCCAGTACTTC. Amino acids: CASSLATGTGFGETQYF.

This clonotype was counted many times. This chain uses TRBV29-1 with TRBJ2-2; D is perhaps TRBD1 or TRBD2 (5 bases each). The CDR3 extends over 16 amino acids. The germline V gene encodes CDR1 SQVTM and CDR2 ANQGSEA. The V end was cut by 0 bases, the J end by 2 bases, with 13 bases between. CDR3 nucleotide sequence: TGCAGCGTTGAAGATCCAGGGAGAAGAAACACCGGGGAGCTGTTTTTT. Amino acids: CSVEDPGRRNTGELFF.

The sample holds many counts of this clonotype. The chain couples TRBV4-3 to TRBJ2-7, with D uncertain. Germline V gene sequence: CDR1 LGHNA, CDR2 YSLEER. V was shortened by 0 bases and J by 3 bases, with 12 bases between the two germline ends. There are 15 residues in the CDR3. The CDR3 spells CASSQDFTADYEQYF. CDR3 nucleotide sequence: TGCGCCAGCAGCCAAGATTTTACAGCAGACTACGAGCAGTACTTC.

For this clonotype: Its ends do not fully match the called genes, so a read error is possible. The chain joins TRBV7-2 to TRBJ2-7; tentatively, D is TRBD2 (7 bases). Germline V gene lookup returns CDR1 SGHTA and CDR2 FQGNSA. CDR3 length: 14 amino acids. The CDR3 DNA sequence: TGTGCTAGCTTGGCGGGGGCCTTCTCCTACGAGCAGTGCTTC. Protein: CASLAGAFSYEQCF.

This clonotype was counted ten times or more. The gene calls are TRBV2 and TRBJ1-1; D call uncertain. CDR1 and CDR2 from the germline V gene are SNHLY and FYNNEI. The CDR3 consists of 13 residues. Deletions cut 3 bases from V and 1 base from J, with 6 bases between. The CDR3, as DNA: TGTGCCAGCAGTGACGAGCAGAACACTGAAGCTTTCTTT. This sequence encodes CASSDEQNTEAFF.

This clonotype was counted ten times or more. V gene TRBV14 combines with J gene TRBJ2-2, with 7 bases fitting TRBD2. The CDR3 extends over 14 amino acids. CDR1 and CDR2 from the germline V gene are SGHDN and FVKESK. Trimming took 4 bases from V and 2 from J; bases not matched to a gene: 1. In nucleotides, the CDR3 is TGTGCCAGCAGCCGGGACTACAACACCGGGGAGCTGTTTTTT. Its protein product is CASSRDYNTGELFF.

J is TRBJ2-1 and V is TRBV19; TRBD1 matches 9 bases. With V trimmed by 2 bases and J by 6 bases, 8 bases remained unmatched. CDR3 length: 16 residues. In germline, CDR1 is LNHDA, CDR2 SQIVND (reference sequence). The CDR3 reads CASSIPDRGIGNEQFF. The CDR3 DNA follows: TGTGCCAGTAGTATACCGGACAGGGGTATCGGCAATGAGCAGTTCTTC.

This clonotype has more than one count but fewer than ten. The chain has TRBV4-2 and TRBJ2-1; TRBD2 agrees at 15 bases. Unmatched junction bases numbered 13, after V lost 0 bases and J lost 10 bases. CDR3 length: 19 amino acids. CDR1 and CDR2 (germline): LGHNA, YNFKEQ. The CDR3 spells CASSQDFDWTSGRAKEQFF. CDR3 bases: TGTGCCAGCAGCCAAGATTTTGATTGGACTAGCGGGAGGGCAAAAGAGCAGTTCTTC.

This clonotype was recorded at least ten times. This chain joins TRBV27 and TRBJ2-7; D may be TRBD1 (6 bases). There are 15 residues in the CDR3. The germline V and J ends were trimmed by 6 bases and 0 bases, with 15 bases remaining between them. Germline V CDR1 and CDR2: MNHEY, SMNVEV (reference sequence). In DNA form, the CDR3 reads TGTGCCAGCAGCCCCGACAGGACGAGCTCCTACGAGCAGTACTTC. Encoded protein: CASSPDRTSSYEQYF.

This clonotype has at least ten counts. The chain links TRBV4-3 to TRBJ1-5; D call uncertain. This CDR3 contains 13 residues. The germline V gene has CDR1 LGHNA and CDR2 YSLEER. The V and J ends lost 0 bases and 3 bases respectively, with 3 bases between them. In DNA, the CDR3 is TGCGCCAGCAGCCAAGACCTCAATCAGCCCCAGCATTTT. Translation: CASSQDLNQPQHF.

This clonotype was observed many times. The genes are TRBV6-5 and TRBJ1-5; D perhaps matches TRBD1 (5 bases). The CDR3 has 15 residues. Germline-derived CDR1 and CDR2 are MNHEY and SVGAGI. With 5 bases removed from V and 1 base from J, the gap between germline ends came to 12 bases. The CDR3 here is CASSVVRGSNQPQHF. The CDR3 DNA reads TGTGCCAGCAGTGTTGTTCGGGGGAGCAATCAGCCCCAGCATTTT.

About this clonotype itself: A read error may explain this, as a much larger clone is one base away. This sequence joins TRBV4-1 and TRBJ2-7; 8 bases align to TRBD2. The length of the CDR3 is 15 residues. The germline V gene encodes CDR1 MGHRA and CDR2 YSYEKL. CDR3 sequence reads: CASSHSSGAPYEQCF. DNA for the CDR3: TGCGCCAGCAGCCACAGTAGCGGGGCTCCCTACGAGCAGTGCTTC.